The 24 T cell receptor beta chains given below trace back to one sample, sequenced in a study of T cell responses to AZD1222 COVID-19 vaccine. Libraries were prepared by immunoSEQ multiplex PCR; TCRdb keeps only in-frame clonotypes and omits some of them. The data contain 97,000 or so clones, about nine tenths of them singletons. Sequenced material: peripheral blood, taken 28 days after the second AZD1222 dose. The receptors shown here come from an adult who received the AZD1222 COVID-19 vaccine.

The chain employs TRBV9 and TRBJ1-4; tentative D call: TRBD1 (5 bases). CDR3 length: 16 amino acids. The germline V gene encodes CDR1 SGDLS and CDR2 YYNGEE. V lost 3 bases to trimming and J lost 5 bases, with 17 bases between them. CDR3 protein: CASSAAPGEGNEKLFF. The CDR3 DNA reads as TGTGCCAGCAGCGCCGCCCCTGGGGAGGGGAATGAAAAACTGTTTTTT.

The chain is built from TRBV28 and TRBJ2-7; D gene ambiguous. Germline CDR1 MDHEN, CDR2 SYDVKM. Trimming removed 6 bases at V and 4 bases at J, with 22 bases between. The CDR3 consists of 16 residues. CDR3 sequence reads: CASSYLLETPSYEQYF. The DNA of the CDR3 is TGTGCCAGCAGCTACCTCCTTGAGACACCCTCTTACGAGCAGTACTTC.

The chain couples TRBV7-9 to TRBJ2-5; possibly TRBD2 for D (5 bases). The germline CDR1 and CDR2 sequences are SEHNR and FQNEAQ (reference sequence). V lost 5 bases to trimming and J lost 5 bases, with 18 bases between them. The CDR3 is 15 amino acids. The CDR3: CASSPRRVEGETQYF. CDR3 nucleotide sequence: TGTGCCAGCAGCCCCCGGCGGGTCGAAGGGGAGACCCAGTACTTC.

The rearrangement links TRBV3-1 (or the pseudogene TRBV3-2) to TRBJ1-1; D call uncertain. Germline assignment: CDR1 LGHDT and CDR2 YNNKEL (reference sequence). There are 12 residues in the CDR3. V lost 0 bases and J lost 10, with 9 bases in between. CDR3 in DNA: TGTGCCAGCAGCCAAGATCTCAGTGGAGCTTTCTTT. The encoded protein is CASSQDLSGAFF.

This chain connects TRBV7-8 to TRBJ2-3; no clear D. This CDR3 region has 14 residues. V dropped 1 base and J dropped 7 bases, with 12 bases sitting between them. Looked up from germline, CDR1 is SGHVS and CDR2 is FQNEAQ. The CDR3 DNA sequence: TGTGCCAGCAGCTTAGAAGGTCGCCCCTATACGCAGTATTTT. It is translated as CASSLEGRPYTQYF.

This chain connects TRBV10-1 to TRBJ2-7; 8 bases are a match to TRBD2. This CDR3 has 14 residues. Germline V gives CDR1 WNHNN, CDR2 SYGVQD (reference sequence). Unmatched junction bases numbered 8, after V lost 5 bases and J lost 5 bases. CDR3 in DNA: TGCGCCAGCAGTAGCGGGACTAGTAAGGACGAGCAGTACTTC. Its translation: CASSSGTSKDEQYF.

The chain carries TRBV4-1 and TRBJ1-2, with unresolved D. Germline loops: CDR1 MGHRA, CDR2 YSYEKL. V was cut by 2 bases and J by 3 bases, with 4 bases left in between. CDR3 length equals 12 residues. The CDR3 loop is CASSQTDYGYTF. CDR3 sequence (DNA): TGCGCCAGCAGCCAAACGGACTATGGCTACACCTTC.

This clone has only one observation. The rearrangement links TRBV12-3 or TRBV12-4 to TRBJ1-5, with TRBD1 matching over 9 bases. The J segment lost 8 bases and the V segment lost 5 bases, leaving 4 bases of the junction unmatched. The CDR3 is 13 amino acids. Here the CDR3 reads CASSHRGLKPQHF. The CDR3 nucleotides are TGTGCCAGCAGTCACAGGGGGCTCAAGCCCCAGCATTTT.

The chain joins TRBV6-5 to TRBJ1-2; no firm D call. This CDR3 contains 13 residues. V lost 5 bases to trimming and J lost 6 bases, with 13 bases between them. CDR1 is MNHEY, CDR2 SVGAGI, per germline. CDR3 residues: CASSPPEAHGYTF. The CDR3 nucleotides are TGTGCCAGCAGTCCCCCGGAGGCTCATGGCTACACCTTC.

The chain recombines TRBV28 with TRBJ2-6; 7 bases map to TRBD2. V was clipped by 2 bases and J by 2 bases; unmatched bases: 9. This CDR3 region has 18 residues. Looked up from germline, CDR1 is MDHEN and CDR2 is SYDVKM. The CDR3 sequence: CASSLDRLAAPGANVLTF. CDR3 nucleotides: TGTGCCAGCAGTTTAGATCGACTAGCAGCGCCTGGGGCCAACGTCCTGACTTTC.

The CDR3 region is CASSVPTSGMNTGELFF. CDR3 DNA: TGCGCCAGCAGTGTCCCGACTAGCGGGATGAACACCGGGGAGCTGTTTTTT. The genes are TRBV10-2 and TRBJ2-2; TRBD2 matches 11 bases. Trimming cost V 4 bases and J 1 base; bases outside gene matches: 5. CDR3 size: 17 residues. CDR1 and CDR2 from the germline V gene are WSHSY and SAAADI.

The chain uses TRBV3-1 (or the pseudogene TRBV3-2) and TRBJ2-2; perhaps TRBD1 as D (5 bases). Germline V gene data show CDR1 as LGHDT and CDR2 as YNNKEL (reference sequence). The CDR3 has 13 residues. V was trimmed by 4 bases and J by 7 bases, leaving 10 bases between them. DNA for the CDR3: TGTGCCAGCAGCCGGGGCTCGGGCGGGGAGCTGTTTTTT. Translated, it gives CASSRGSGGELFF.

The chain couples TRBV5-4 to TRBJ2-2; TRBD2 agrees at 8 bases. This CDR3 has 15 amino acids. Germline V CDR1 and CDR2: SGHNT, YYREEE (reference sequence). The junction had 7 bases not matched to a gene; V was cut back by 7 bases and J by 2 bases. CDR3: CASATGGPNTGELFF. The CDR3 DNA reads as TGTGCCAGCGCGACGGGAGGGCCTAACACCGGGGAGCTGTTTTTT.

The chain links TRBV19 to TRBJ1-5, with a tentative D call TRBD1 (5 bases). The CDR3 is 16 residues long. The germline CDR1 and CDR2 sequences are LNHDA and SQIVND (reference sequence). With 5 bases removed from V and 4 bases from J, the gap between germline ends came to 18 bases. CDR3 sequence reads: CASSPGAAPKNQPQHF. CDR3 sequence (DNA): TGTGCCAGTAGTCCTGGGGCGGCACCGAAAAATCAGCCCCAGCATTTT.

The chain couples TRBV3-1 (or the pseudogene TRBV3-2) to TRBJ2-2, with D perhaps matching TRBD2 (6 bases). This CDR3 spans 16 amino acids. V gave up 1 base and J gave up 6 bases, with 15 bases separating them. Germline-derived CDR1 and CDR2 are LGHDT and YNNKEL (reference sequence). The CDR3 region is CASSQGASVGPGELFF. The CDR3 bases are TGTGCCAGCAGCCAAGGGGCTAGCGTGGGGCCCGGGGAGCTGTTTTTT.

CDR3 in DNA: TGCGCCAGCAGCCCGGGACTAGCGGGAGGCGGAACTGGGGCCAACGTCCTGACTTTC. Amino acid sequence: CASSPGLAGGGTGANVLTF. V gene TRBV5-1 combines with J gene TRBJ2-6; TRBD2 aligns across 15 bases. CDR3 length: 19 residues. The junction had 7 bases not matched to a gene; V was cut back by 4 bases and J by 2 bases. Germline CDR1 reads SGHRS; CDR2 reads YFSETQ.

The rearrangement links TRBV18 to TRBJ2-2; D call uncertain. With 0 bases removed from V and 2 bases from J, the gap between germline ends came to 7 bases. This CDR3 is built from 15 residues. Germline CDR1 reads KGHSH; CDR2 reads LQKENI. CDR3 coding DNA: TGTGCCAGCTCACCACCATCAGCCAACACCGGGGAGCTGTTTTTT. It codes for CASSPPSANTGELFF. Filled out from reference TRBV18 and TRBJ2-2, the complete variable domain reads NAGVMQNPRHLVRRRGQEARLRCSPMKGHSHVYWYRQLPEEGLKFMVYLQKENIIDESGMPKERFSAEFPKEGPSILRIQQVVRGDSAAYFCASSPPSANTGELFFGEGSRLTVL.

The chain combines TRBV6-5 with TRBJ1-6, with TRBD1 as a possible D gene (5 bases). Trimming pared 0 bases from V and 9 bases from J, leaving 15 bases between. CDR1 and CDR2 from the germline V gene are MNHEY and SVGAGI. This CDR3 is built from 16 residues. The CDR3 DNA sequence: TGTGCCAGCAGTTACTCCGATCGGGGAAGGGGTTCACCCCTCCACTTT. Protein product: CASSYSDRGRGSPLHF.

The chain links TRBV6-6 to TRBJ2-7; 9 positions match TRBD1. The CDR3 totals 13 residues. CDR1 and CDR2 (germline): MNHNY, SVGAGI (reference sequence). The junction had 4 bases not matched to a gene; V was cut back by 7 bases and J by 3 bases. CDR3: CASNRDRVYEQYF. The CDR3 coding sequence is TGTGCCAGCAACCGGGACAGGGTCTACGAGCAGTACTTC.

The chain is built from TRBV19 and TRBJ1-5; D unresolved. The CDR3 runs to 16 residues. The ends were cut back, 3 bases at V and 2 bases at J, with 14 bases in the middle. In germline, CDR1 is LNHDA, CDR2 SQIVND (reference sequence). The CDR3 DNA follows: TGTGCCAGTAGTATTATCTTCGCCGGGGGCAATCAGCCCCAGCATTTT. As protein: CASSIIFAGGNQPQHF.

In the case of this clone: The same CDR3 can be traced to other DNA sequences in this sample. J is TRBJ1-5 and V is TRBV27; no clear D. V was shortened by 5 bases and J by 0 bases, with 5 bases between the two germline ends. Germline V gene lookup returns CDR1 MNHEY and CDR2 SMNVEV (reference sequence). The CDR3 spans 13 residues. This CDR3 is CASSPYSNQPQHF. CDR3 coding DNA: TGTGCCAGCAGTCCGTATAGCAATCAGCCCCAGCATTTT.

The CDR3 bases are TGCAGCGTTGGGACCAGGATCGGGAGCTCCTACAATGAGCAGTTCTTC. The encoded protein is CSVGTRIGSSYNEQFF. This rearrangement joins TRBV29-1 to TRBJ2-1; D may be TRBD2 (6 bases). The V and J ends lost 4 bases and 0 bases respectively, with 16 bases between them. Germline V gene lookup returns CDR1 SQVTM and CDR2 ANQGSEA. This CDR3 comprises 16 residues.

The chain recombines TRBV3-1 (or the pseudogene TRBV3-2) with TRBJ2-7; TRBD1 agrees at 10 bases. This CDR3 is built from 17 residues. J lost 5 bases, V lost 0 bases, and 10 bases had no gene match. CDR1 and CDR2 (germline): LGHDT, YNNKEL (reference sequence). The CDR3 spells CASSQDPGQGYSHEQYF. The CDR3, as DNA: TGTGCCAGCAGCCAAGATCCGGGACAGGGGTATTCCCACGAGCAGTACTTC.

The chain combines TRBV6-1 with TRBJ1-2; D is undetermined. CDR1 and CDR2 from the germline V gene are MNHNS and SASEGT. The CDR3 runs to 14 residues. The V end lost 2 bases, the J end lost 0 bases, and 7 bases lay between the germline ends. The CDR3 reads CASSELRANYGYTF. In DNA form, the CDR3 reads TGTGCCAGCAGTGAACTGAGGGCTAACTATGGCTACACCTTC.